This T cell receptor (beta chain) comes out of a study of early T cells in non-severe SARS-CoV-2 infection. Germline-derived CDR1 and CDR2 are MNHNY and SVGAGI (reference sequence). V dropped 0 bases and J dropped 3 bases, with 9 bases sitting between them. The CDR3 loop spans 15 amino acids. There are many counts of this clonotype. TCRdb reprocessed the 5' RACE reads with MiXCR, giving one entry per CDR3 protein. Found here are about 35,000 distinct CDR3 sequences, 4% to 5% of them singletons; the top ten hold about 6.3%. The receptor was derived from an adult who was a healthcare worker with PCR-confirmed SARS-CoV-2 infection or an uninfected control (not recorded which). The chain carries TRBV6-6 and TRBJ1-3; maybe TRBD1 (5 bases). The sequencing input was whole blood. Here the CDR3 DNA reads TGTGCCAGCAGTTACTCTGGGGGGATTGGAAACACCATATATTTT. This gives the protein CASSYSGGIGNTIYF.